This T cell receptor (beta chain) was recovered during a study of blood T cell repertoires in COVID-19. Here immunoSEQ multiplex PCR was the method, and the copy in TCRdb shows in-frame clones only, minus some. This table holds 250,000 to 350,000 clones, approximately 84% found once. V was trimmed by 6 bases and J by 6 bases, leaving 17 bases between them. The germline CDR1 and CDR2 sequences are SEHNR and FQNEAQ (reference sequence). This CDR3 has 15 residues. Patients at the Seattle site were enrolled during active infection and followed longitudinally. This chain links TRBV7-9 with TRBJ2-2; D is possibly TRBD2 (5 bases). Sequenced sample: peripheral blood. This TCR was sampled from a person between 65 and 79 years old with COVID-19, enrolled during active disease. The CDR3 DNA follows: TGTGCCAGCAGACAACTGGATCGGAGGTCCGGGGAGCTGTTTTTT. Its protein is CASRQLDRRSGELFF.